A few counts support the clone carrying this TCR beta chain. Its specificity is not known. Per germline, CDR1 SGHRS and CDR2 YFSETQ. The CDR3 has 15 amino acids. V lost 1 base, J lost 7 bases, and 15 bases lay in between. The sample comes from a study of beta chain features in type 1 diabetes. About the study: The study found patients and healthy donors alike in age, gender and cell yields.

Every isolated RNA sample was fully reverse transcribed, so sequencing captured expressed TCRB transcripts. Profiled with immunoSEQ multiplex PCR; TCRdb holds only in-frame clones, not every one. Of 300,000 to 350,000 clones in the sample, about a tenth are singletons; the top ten hold around 1%. General study findings and limits: Shortening of TCRB CDR3s, moderate but significant, appeared in all four CD4+ subsets of Type 1 diabetes patients. Since sequencing was performed on cDNA, cells with high TCR expression could be over-represented.

Blood was drawn once from each donor into heparinised tubes. The draws averaged about 120 mL. Sorted populations all exceeded 95% purity. Sequences were obtained from central memory CD4+ T cells from blood. The chain links TRBV5-1 to TRBJ2-1; TRBD2 is a possible D gene (5 bases). The TCR originated in a man aged 25-45 years with type 1 diabetes. The CDR3 region is CASSLRQAPGNEQFF. The CDR3 bases are TGCGCCAGCAGCTTGAGGCAGGCCCCGGGGAATGAGCAGTTCTTC.